This paragraph reports one T cell receptor (beta chain). The data were obtained in a study of blood T cell repertoires in COVID-19. Turning to the study itself: Sites across the United States, Italy and Spain contributed samples from acute and convalescent COVID-19. Nucleic acid was either cDNA or gDNA, and it came from T cells, B-cell-depleted T cells, or PBMCs.

The junction had 9 bases not matched to a gene; V was cut back by 4 bases and J by 0 bases. Germline CDR1 SGDLS, CDR2 YYNGEE. The CDR3 is made up of 18 amino acids. As processed by the authors: Amplification of reference gene primers was used by the study to estimate nucleated cell counts. Assay: immunoSEQ multiplex PCR; the TCRdb copy retains only in-frame clones and omits some. Clonal size and the V and J genes are those of that table, whereas D and trimming came from the DNA. Of a few hundred thousand clones listed, approximately 86% were seen once; the top ten hold around 10%. The material sequenced was peripheral blood. This clonotype was obtained from a middle-aged man who had recovered from COVID-19. The chain combines TRBV9 with TRBJ2-3, with TRBD2 identical over 12 bases. For the CDR3, the DNA is TGTGCCAGCAGCTCGAGTACCGGGACTAGCGGGAGCACAGATACGCAGTATTTT. Its translation is CASSSSTGTSGSTDTQYF.